The 22 T cell receptor beta chains below come from one sample, sequenced in a study of cytomegalovirus exposure and HLA in healthy donors. Assay used: immunoSEQ multiplex PCR; TCRdb lists only in-frame clones, some missing. This sample carries a few hundred thousand clones, roughly 88% of them seen once, and the ten largest clones take more than 13%. Sample: PBMCs. Receptor source: a woman aged 30 to 39 in good health and CMV-seropositive.

This clone appeared once. This chain's CDR3 is CASSLSGAPTGYTF. In nucleotides, the CDR3 is TGTGCCAGCAGTTTATCCGGGGCCCCGACTGGCTACACCTTC. V and J are TRBV27 and TRBJ1-2; D is perhaps TRBD1 (5 bases). This CDR3 contains 14 residues. Germline V gives CDR1 MNHEY, CDR2 SMNVEV (reference sequence). V was pared by 0 bases and J by 7 bases, with 12 bases between.

The chain couples TRBV11-2 to TRBJ2-3, with 7 bases lining up with TRBD2. Trimming cost V 5 bases and J 4 bases; bases outside gene matches: 9. The CDR3 runs to 15 residues. The germline V gene has CDR1 SGHAT and CDR2 FQNNGV. CDR3 sequence: CASSSVAGGSDTQYF. Written as DNA, the CDR3 is TGTGCCAGCAGCAGTGTAGCCGGGGGGTCAGATACGCAGTATTTT.

In nucleotides, the CDR3 is TGTGCCAGCGGGGATCCCTACGAGCAGTACTTC. This gives the protein CASGDPYEQYF. This chain joins TRBV27 and TRBJ2-7; no reliable D call. Trimming pared 8 bases from V and 2 bases from J, leaving 7 bases between. From germline, CDR1 is MNHEY and CDR2 SMNVEV (reference sequence). There are 11 residues in the CDR3.

The chain has TRBV11-2 and TRBJ2-1; 13 positions agree with TRBD2. The V gene's germline CDR1 is SGHAT and CDR2 FQNNGV. Trimming took 4 bases from V and 8 from J; bases not matched to a gene: 8. CDR3 length: 16 residues. The CDR3 DNA reads TGTGCCAGCAGCTCACGGACTAGCGGGAGAATCTATGAGCAGTTCTTC. Translation gives CASSSRTSGRIYEQFF.

The chain couples TRBV30 to TRBJ1-1; tentatively, D is TRBD1 (5 bases). The CDR3 has 13 residues. The germline V and J ends were trimmed by 5 bases and 3 bases, with 13 bases remaining between them. Per germline, CDR1 GTSNPN and CDR2 SVGIG (reference sequence). For the CDR3, the DNA is TGTGCCTGGGGTTCACAGGCTTACACTGAAGCTTTCTTT. Amino acid sequence: CAWGSQAYTEAFF.

The chain carries TRBV2 and TRBJ1-3; a possible D gene is TRBD1 (5 bases). This CDR3 contains 13 residues. Germline loops: CDR1 SNHLY, CDR2 FYNNEI. V was clipped by 6 bases and J by 4 bases, with 10 bases between them. The CDR3 here is CASSWGDGNTIYF. DNA for the CDR3: TGTGCCAGCAGCTGGGGGGACGGAAACACCATATATTTT. The full variable domain, its missing parts supplied by reference TRBV2 and TRBJ1-3, is EPEVTQTPSHQVTQMGQEVILRCVPISNHLYFYWYRQILGQKVEFLVSFYNNEISEKSEIFDDQFSVERPDGSNFTLKIRSTKLEDSAMYFCASSWGDGNTIYFGEGSWLTVV.

This clone came up once. The V gene is TRBV5-6, the J gene TRBJ2-7; D is perhaps TRBD1 or TRBD2 (5 bases each). V was clipped by 2 bases and J by 2 bases, with 11 bases between them. Germline V gene sequence: CDR1 SGHDT, CDR2 YYEEEE. The CDR3 spans 14 residues. The CDR3 DNA reads TGTGCCAGCAGCTTCCGGGACCGCCCCTACGAGCAGTACTTC. Translated: CASSFRDRPYEQYF. Full variable domain (missing parts from reference TRBV5-6 and TRBJ2-7): DAGVTQSPTHLIKTRGQQVTLRCSPKSGHDTVSWYQQALGQGPQFIFQYYEEEERQRGNFPDRFSGHQFPNYSSELNVNALLLGDSALYLCASSFRDRPYEQYFGPGTRLTVT.

The rearrangement uses TRBV30 and TRBJ1-1; tentatively, D is TRBD1 (6 bases). CDR3 length: 13 amino acids. Germline assignment: CDR1 GTSNPN and CDR2 SVGIG (reference sequence). The germline V and J ends were trimmed by 5 bases and 3 bases, with 13 bases remaining between them. The CDR3 DNA reads TGTGCCTGGGAAATAGGGGGGGACACTGAAGCTTTCTTT. It yields the protein CAWEIGGDTEAFF.

The rearrangement joins TRBV29-1 to TRBJ1-2; 10 bases map to TRBD1. From germline, CDR1 is SQVTM and CDR2 ANQGSEA. V was clipped by 0 bases and J by 6 bases; unmatched bases: 10. This CDR3 contains 16 residues. The CDR3 region has the DNA TGCAGCGTTGAAGATCCGGACAGGGGGGTTAGGGATGGCTACACCTTC. This sequence encodes CSVEDPDRGVRDGYTF.

This clone has only one observation. This chain connects TRBV6-5 to TRBJ1-4, with TRBD1 matching 8 bases. Germline V gene lookup returns CDR1 MNHEY and CDR2 SVGAGI. V lost 2 bases, J lost 2 bases, and 4 bases stayed unmatched. This CDR3 spans 16 amino acids. The CDR3 region has the DNA TGTGCCAGCAGTTACGGGACAGGCACTACTAATGAAAAACTGTTTTTT. Translating it yields CASSYGTGTTNEKLFF.

This chain joins TRBV28 and TRBJ1-2; 7 nucleotides align to TRBD1. The trim removed 4 bases at V and 8 bases at J, leaving 10 bases unmatched. The CDR3 is 14 residues long. CDR1 is MDHEN, CDR2 SYDVKM, per germline. The CDR3 protein is CASSWGQFYVGYTF. The CDR3 coding sequence is TGTGCCAGCAGTTGGGGACAGTTCTATGTAGGCTACACCTTC.

This chain connects TRBV6-5 to TRBJ2-7; D is undetermined. CDR1 is MNHEY, CDR2 SVGAGI, per germline. CDR3 length: 13 residues. V lost 0 bases to trimming and J lost 4 bases, with 7 bases between them. CDR3 nucleotides: TGTGCCAGCAGTTACTCTTCGGCTTACGAGCAGTACTTC. Residues: CASSYSSAYEQYF.

This chain joins TRBV29-1 and TRBJ2-6; the D gene is possibly TRBD2 (5 bases). CDR3 length: 16 residues. CDR1 and CDR2 (germline): SQVTM, ANQGSEA. V dropped 5 bases and J dropped 2 bases, with 16 bases sitting between them. CDR3 loop: CSVRAREGAGANVLTF. The CDR3, as DNA: TGCAGCGTTCGGGCCCGTGAGGGAGCTGGGGCCAACGTCCTGACTTTC.

Points on this clone: This sample also contains other DNA sequences that code for the same CDR3. The V and J genes are TRBV15 and TRBJ1-1; no reliable D call. Germline-derived CDR1 and CDR2 are LNHNV and YYDKDF (reference sequence). The CDR3 runs 13 residues. Between the trimmed V and J ends, which lost 0 bases and 6 bases, there was a span of 8 bases. DNA for the CDR3: TGTGCCACCAGCAGAGAGGGCGGGGCTGAAGCTTTCTTT. Translated, it gives CATSREGGAEAFF.

The CDR3: CASSLGENTEAFF. In DNA, the CDR3 is TGTGCCAGCAGTTTAGGAGAGAACACTGAAGCTTTCTTT. The chain joins TRBV28 to TRBJ1-1; D ambiguous. V shed 2 bases and J shed 1 base, with 5 bases lying between them. Germline V CDR1 and CDR2: MDHEN, SYDVKM. The CDR3 sequence is 13 residues long.

The CDR3 loop is CASSEAGGAYEQYF. The CDR3 nucleotides read TGTGCCAGCAGCGAAGCGGGAGGGGCCTACGAGCAGTACTTC. This chain joins TRBV28 and TRBJ2-7; TRBD2 agrees at 10 bases. This CDR3 has 14 residues. The J segment lost 2 bases and the V segment lost 6 bases, leaving 4 bases of the junction unmatched. Germline V CDR1 and CDR2: MDHEN, SYDVKM.

The chain couples TRBV5-1 to TRBJ1-1; D not certain. Germline V gives CDR1 SGHRS, CDR2 YFSETQ. This CDR3 contains 16 residues. The germline V and J ends were trimmed by 0 bases and 2 bases, with 14 bases remaining between them. The DNA for the CDR3 is TGCGCCAGCAGCTTGGGGGCGGGCCGAGATAACACTGAAGCTTTCTTT. The encoded protein is CASSLGAGRDNTEAFF.

This clone was seen only a few times. V and J are TRBV20-1 and TRBJ1-2; D is perhaps TRBD1 (5 bases). Germline CDR1 DFQATT, CDR2 SNEGSKA (reference sequence). This CDR3 comprises 11 residues. Trimming removed 1 base at V and 7 bases at J, with 7 bases between. Written as DNA, the CDR3 is TGCAGTGCTAGAGCGGGGCCTGGCTACACCTTC. The encoded protein is CSARAGPGYTF.

Only one count was recorded for this clone. The CDR3: CASSYGTPRDYGYTF. The CDR3 nucleotides read TGTGCCAGCAGTTACGGGACCCCGAGGGACTATGGCTACACCTTC. The J gene is TRBJ1-2, the V gene TRBV6-5; D might be TRBD1 (5 bases). Deletions cut 2 bases from V and 3 bases from J, with 13 bases between. In germline, CDR1 is MNHEY, CDR2 SVGAGI. This CDR3 is built from 15 residues.

The genes are TRBV19 and TRBJ1-1; possible D gene TRBD1, 5 bases. Germline V lookup: CDR1 LNHDA, CDR2 SQIVND (reference sequence). Deletions cut 7 bases from V and 0 bases from J, with 18 bases between. The CDR3 contains 16 residues. The CDR3 DNA sequence: TGTGCCAGTATCGGTTATTCGGCGGGGCTGAACACTGAAGCTTTCTTT. As protein: CASIGYSAGLNTEAFF.

This rearrangement joins TRBV5-1 to TRBJ1-1, with TRBD1 matching over 9 bases. CDR3 length equals 16 residues. The germline V gene has CDR1 SGHRS and CDR2 YFSETQ. Trimming cost V 4 bases and J 4 bases; bases outside gene matches: 11. DNA of the CDR3: TGCGCCAGCAGCGTAGCCTTACAGGGGGCCGGCACTGAAGCTTTCTTT. This translates into CASSVALQGAGTEAFF.

The chain has TRBV5-1 and TRBJ1-1; D uncertain. V lost 8 bases to trimming and J lost 4 bases, with 9 bases between them. CDR3 length equals 11 residues. Germline CDR1 is SGHRS and CDR2 is YFSETQ. The CDR3 nucleotides are TGCGCCAGTACGGGAGGCACTGAAGCTTTCTTT. Amino acids: CASTGGTEAFF.